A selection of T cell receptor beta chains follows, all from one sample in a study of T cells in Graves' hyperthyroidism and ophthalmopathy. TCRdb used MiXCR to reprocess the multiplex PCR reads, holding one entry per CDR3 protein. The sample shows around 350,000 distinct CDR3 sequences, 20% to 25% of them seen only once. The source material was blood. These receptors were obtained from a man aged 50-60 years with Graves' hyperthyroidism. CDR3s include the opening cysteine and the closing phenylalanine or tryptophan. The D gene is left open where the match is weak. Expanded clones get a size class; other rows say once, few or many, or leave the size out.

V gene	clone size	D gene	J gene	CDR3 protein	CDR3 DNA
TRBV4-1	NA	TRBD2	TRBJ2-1	CASSQGSTSGYDEQFF	TGCGCCAGCAGCCAAGGAAGCACTAGCGGGTACGATGAGCAGTTCTTC
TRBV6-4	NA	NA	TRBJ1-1	CASTTLGVDKGFF	TGTGCCAGCACCACACTGGGCGTGGATAAGGGTTTCTTT
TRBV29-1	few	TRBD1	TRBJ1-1	CSVEAGGISTEAFF	TGCAGCGTTGAAGCAGGGGGCATTAGCACTGAAGCTTTCTTT
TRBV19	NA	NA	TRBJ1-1	CASISQGNTEAFF	TGTGCCAGTATATCACAGGGGAACACTGAAGCTTTCTTT
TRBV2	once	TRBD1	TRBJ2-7	CASSDAGGAMDEQYF	TGTGCCAGCAGTGATGCAGGGGGCGCAATGGACGAGCAGTACTTC
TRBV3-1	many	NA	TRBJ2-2	CASSQGGDGELFF	TGTGCCAGCAGCCAAGGAGGGGACGGGGAGCTGTTTTTT
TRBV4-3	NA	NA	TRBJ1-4	CASSQDPDSEKLFF	TGCGCCAGCAGCCAAGATCCCGACAGTGAAAAACTGTTTTTT
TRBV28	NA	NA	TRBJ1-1	CASSPGNLIMNTEAFF	TGTGCCAGCAGTCCAGGCAACTTGATCATGAACACTGAAGCTTTCTTT
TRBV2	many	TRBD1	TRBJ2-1	CASSEPGQSYNEQFF	TGTGCCAGCAGTGAACCGGGACAGTCCTACAATGAGCAGTTCTTC
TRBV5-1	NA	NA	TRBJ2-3	CASSSTKGQDTQYF	TGCGCCAGCAGCTCTACAAAGGGGCAGGATACGCAGTATTTT
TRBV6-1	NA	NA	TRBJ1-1	CASSQWDTEAFF	TGTGCCAGCAGTCAGTGGGACACTGAAGCTTTCTTT
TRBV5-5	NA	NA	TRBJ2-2	CASSSATTWGGELFF	TGTGCCAGCAGCTCCGCCACAACTTGGGGCGGGGAGCTGTTTTTT
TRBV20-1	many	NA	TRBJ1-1	CSARDSGEAFF	TGCAGTGCTAGGGACAGCGGGGAAGCTTTCTTT
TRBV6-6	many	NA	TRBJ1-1	CASSYGDPLNPNTEAFF	TGTGCCAGCAGTTACGGGGATCCCTTGAACCCGAACACTGAAGCTTTCTTT
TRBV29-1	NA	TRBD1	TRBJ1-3	CSVGAGGTGNTIYF	TGCAGCGTTGGGGCAGGGGGGACTGGAAACACCATATATTTT
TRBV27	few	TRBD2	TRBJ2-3	CASSRRLAGGTDTQYF	TGTGCCAGCAGTAGGAGGCTAGCGGGGGGCACAGATACGCAGTATTTT
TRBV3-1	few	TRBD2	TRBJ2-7	CASSLGTSASYEQYF	TGTGCCAGCAGCCTGGGGACTAGCGCATCCTACGAGCAGTACTTC
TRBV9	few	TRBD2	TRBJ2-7	CASSVGTSGSYEQYF	TGTGCCAGCAGCGTAGGGACTAGCGGGAGCTACGAGCAGTACTTC
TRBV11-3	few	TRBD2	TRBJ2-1	CASSLEGTSGVQFF	TGTGCCAGCAGCTTAGAAGGGACTAGCGGTGTGCAGTTCTTC
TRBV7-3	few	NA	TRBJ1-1	CASSLTPVRGASMNTEAFF	TGTGCCAGCAGCTTAACCCCGGTTCGGGGGGCTAGCATGAACACTGAAGCTTTCTTT
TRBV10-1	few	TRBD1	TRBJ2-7	CASSFQTGGPYEQYF	TGCGCCAGCAGTTTCCAGACAGGGGGTCCCTACGAGCAGTACTTC
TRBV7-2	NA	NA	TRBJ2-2	CASSLGTVTGELFF	TGTGCCAGCAGCTTAGGGACGGTGACCGGGGAGCTGTTTTTT
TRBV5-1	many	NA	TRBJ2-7	CASSLGDRAYEQYF	TGCGCCAGCAGCTTGGGAGACAGAGCCTACGAGCAGTACTTC
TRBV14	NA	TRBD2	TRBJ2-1	CASSLARGEGSYNEQFF	TGTGCCAGCAGCCTCGCCAGAGGGGAGGGCTCCTACAATGAGCAGTTCTTC
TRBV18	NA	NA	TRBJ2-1	CASSQTITGSSYNEQFF	TGTGCCAGCTCACAGACAATCACGGGAAGCTCCTACAATGAGCAGTTCTTC
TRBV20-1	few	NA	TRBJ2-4	CSASGDAKNIQYF	TGCAGTGCTAGCGGGGACGCCAAAAACATTCAGTACTTC
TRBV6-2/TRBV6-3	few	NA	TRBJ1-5	CASTQSVYSNQPQHF	TGTGCCAGCACCCAGTCCGTGTATAGCAATCAGCCCCAGCATTTT
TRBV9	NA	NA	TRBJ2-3	CASSDQGGNTDTQYF	TGTGCCAGCAGCGACCAGGGGGGAAACACAGATACGCAGTATTTT
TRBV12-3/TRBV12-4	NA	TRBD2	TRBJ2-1	CASSELAGAPHEQFF	TGTGCCAGCAGTGAACTAGCGGGAGCCCCCCATGAGCAGTTCTTC
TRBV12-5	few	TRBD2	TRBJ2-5	CASGSGLAGFQETQYF	TGTGCTAGTGGTTCCGGACTAGCGGGATTCCAAGAGACCCAGTACTTC
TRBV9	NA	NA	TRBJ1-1	CASSVVTVPEAFF	TGTGCCAGCAGCGTAGTAACAGTGCCTGAAGCTTTCTTT
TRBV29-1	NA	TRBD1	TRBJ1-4	CSVGDRGGTNEKLFF	TGCAGCGTCGGGGACAGGGGAGGAACTAATGAAAAACTGTTTTTT
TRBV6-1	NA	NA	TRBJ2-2	CASREDYSTGPTGELFF	TGTGCCAGCAGGGAGGACTACTCGACAGGGCCCACCGGGGAGCTGTTTTTT
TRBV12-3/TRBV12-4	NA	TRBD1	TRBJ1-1	CASATGGYTEAFF	TGTGCCAGCGCAACAGGGGGGTACACTGAAGCTTTCTTT
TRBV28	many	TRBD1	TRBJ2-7	CASSLTGGSYEQYF	TGTGCCAGCAGTTTGACAGGGGGCTCCTACGAGCAGTACTTC
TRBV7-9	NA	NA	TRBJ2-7	CASSGGGRGSYEQYF	TGTGCCAGCAGCGGGGGGGGCAGGGGGTCATACGAGCAGTACTTC